This T cell receptor (beta chain) was found in a study of vaccination effects on CD4 cells after COVID-19. Sequencing in the ViraFEST assay came after antigen-specific CD4+ T cells had been expanded with viral peptide pools, which were used to stimulate PBMC. Cultured cells yielded isolated CD4+ T cells after 10 days. Vaccine recipients lacked prior SARS-CoV-2 infection and had negative nucleocapsid antibodies. Cultivation was performed at a few million PBMC per well with about 9 IU/ml IL-2 and roughly 9.9 ug/ml peptides added. The method was immunoSEQ multiplex PCR; TCRdb's version includes in-frame clones alone and lacks a portion of them. The profile covers approximately 40,000 clones, with more than 60% appearing a single time and 20% to 25% taken by the ten largest. Germline V gene lookup returns CDR1 MNHNS and CDR2 SASEGT. V lost 3 bases, J lost 3 bases, and 6 bases stayed unmatched. The CDR3 runs 15 residues.

For this clone: Its specificity is unknown.

Sequenced material: CD4+ T cells from PBMCs cultured with SARS-CoV-2 spike peptides, taken before COVID-19 vaccination. V and J are TRBV6-1 and TRBJ2-5, with TRBD2 identical over 8 bases. This TCR was sampled from a human donor who received a COVID-19 vaccine. The CDR3 bases are TGTGCCAGCAGTGAGATGGCGGGGGGCAAAGAGACCCAGTACTTC. Protein product: CASSEMAGGKETQYF.